The source of this T cell receptor (beta chain) is a study of blood T cell repertoires in COVID-19. Using immunoSEQ multiplex PCR, the repertoire was profiled, and TCRdb retains in-frame clones only, with some absent. The sample records some 180,000 clones, approximately 80% being singletons. CDR1 is SQVTM, CDR2 ANQGSEA, per germline. Deletions cut 8 bases from V and 7 bases from J, with 18 bases between. The CDR3 runs to 14 residues. The chain employs TRBV29-1 and TRBJ1-6, with D perhaps TRBD1 (6 bases). The sequence derives from a man in his sixties who had been exposed to COVID-19. Material for sequencing was PBMCs or T cells enriched from blood (not recorded which). CDR3 in DNA: TGCAGCCCCCTGGGGGACACTGGGAATTCACCCCTCCACTTT. This gives the protein CSPLGDTGNSPLHF.